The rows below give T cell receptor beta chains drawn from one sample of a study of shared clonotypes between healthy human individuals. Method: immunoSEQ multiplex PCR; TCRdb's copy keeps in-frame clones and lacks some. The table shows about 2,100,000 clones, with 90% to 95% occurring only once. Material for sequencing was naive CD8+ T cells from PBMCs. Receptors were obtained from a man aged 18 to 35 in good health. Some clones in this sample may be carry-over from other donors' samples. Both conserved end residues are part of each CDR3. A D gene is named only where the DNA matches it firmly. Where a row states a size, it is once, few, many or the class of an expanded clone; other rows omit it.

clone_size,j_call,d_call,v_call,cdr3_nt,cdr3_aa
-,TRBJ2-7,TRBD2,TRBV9,TGTGCCAGCAGCGTAGGCCTAGCGGGAGAGCAGTACTTC,CASSVGLAGEQYF
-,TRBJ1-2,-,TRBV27,TGTGCCAGCAGTCGCCGAGGGGGGGCCTTGGACGGCTACACCTTC,CASSRRGGALDGYTF
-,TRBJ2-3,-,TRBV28,TGTGCCAGCAGCCTCTCGGGCGCCTCTAGCACAGATACGCAGTATTTT,CASSLSGASSTDTQYF
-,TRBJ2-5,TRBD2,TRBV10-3,TGTGCCATCAGTGACCTGGGACTAGCGGGAGCAAAAGAGACCCAGTACTTC,CAISDLGLAGAKETQYF
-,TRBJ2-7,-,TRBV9,TGTGCCAGCAGCGTAGGTGTCGGTTACGAGCAGTACTTC,CASSVGVGYEQYF
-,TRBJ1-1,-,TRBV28,TGTGCCAGCAGTTTATTTGGGGGGACGAGCACTGAAGCTTTCTTT,CASSLFGGTSTEAFF
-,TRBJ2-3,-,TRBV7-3,TGTGCCAGCAGCTTAATAGCTCCAGATACGCAGTATTTT,CASSLIAPDTQYF
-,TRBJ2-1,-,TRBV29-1,TGCAGCGTTGAGCTCCGATACAATGAGCAGTTCTTC,CSVELRYNEQFF
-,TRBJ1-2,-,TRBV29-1,TGCAGCGTCATGGCCGGATCATATGGCTACACCTTC,CSVMAGSYGYTF
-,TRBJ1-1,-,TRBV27,TGTGCCAGCAGTTTGGTCGGGGGGTTCGGGACTGAAGCTTTCTTT,CASSLVGGFGTEAFF
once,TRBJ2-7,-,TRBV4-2,TGTGCCAGCAGCCAAGGGGGAGGAGCGCTATACGAGCAGTACTTC,CASSQGGGALYEQYF
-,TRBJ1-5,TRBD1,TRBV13,TGTGCCAGCAGCTTAGGCCACAGGGGGGGCAATCAGCCCCAGCATTTT,CASSLGHRGGNQPQHF
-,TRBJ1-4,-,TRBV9,TGTGCCAGCAGCGTAGCTATTGGTGGCAGCGAGCAAGAACTGTTTTTT,CASSVAIGGSEQELFF
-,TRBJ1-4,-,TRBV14,TGTGCCAGCAGCCAAGATCTCGGGGGGATGTTATTTGAAAAACTGTTTTTT,CASSQDLGGMLFEKLFF
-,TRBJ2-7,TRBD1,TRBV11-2,TGTGCCAGCAGCCTAAGGGGGGACAGGGTCTACGAGCAGTACTTC,CASSLRGDRVYEQYF
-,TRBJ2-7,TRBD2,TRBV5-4,TGTGCCAGCAGCCCCATCCCTGGACTAGCGGGAGTCTCCGACTACGAGCAGTACTTC,CASSPIPGLAGVSDYEQYF
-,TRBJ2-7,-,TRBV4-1,TGCGCCAGCAGCCAAGATCCACAGGTACGCGAGCAGTACTTC,CASSQDPQVREQYF
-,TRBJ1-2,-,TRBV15,TGTGCCACCAGCAGCCCGGGACAACTACTCTATGGCTACACCTTC,CATSSPGQLLYGYTF
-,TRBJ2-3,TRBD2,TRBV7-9,TGTGCCAGCAGCTTAGAGATTAGCGGGAGTACAGATACGCAGTATTTT,CASSLEISGSTDTQYF
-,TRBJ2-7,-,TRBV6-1,TGTGCCAGCGTCGACTCAGGTGCCTACGAGCAGTACTTC,CASVDSGAYEQYF
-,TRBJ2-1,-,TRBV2,TGTGCCAGCAGCGCAATCACAGGGCGGGATGAGCAGTTCTTC,CASSAITGRDEQFF
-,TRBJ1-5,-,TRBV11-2,TGTGCCAGCAGCTTAACGACAGCAAGAAATCAGCCCCAGCATTTT,CASSLTTARNQPQHF
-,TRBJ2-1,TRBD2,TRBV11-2,TGTGCCAGCTACAATAGGCGGGAGGGGCATGAGCAGTTCTTC,CASYNRREGHEQFF
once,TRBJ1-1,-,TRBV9,TGTGCCAGCAGCGCAACGAACAGGGTCACTGAAGCTTTCTTT,CASSATNRVTEAFF
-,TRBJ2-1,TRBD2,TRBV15,TGTGCCACCAGCGGGGACCCCCTAGCGGGAGTCCCCGATGAGCAGTTCTTC,CATSGDPLAGVPDEQFF
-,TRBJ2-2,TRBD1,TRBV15,TGTGCCACCAGCAGAGACTGGCCCAGGGGGCTGTACACCGGGGAGCTGTTTTTT,CATSRDWPRGLYTGELFF
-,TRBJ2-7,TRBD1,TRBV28,TGTGCCAGCAGCTTATCCACAGGGGGCTCCTACGAGCAGTACTTC,CASSLSTGGSYEQYF
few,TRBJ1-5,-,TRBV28,TGTGCCAGCAGTTTGTCCAGAGGGAATAGCAATCAGCCCCAGCATTTT,CASSLSRGNSNQPQHF
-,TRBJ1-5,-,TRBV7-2,TGTGCCAGCAGCTATTCGACAGTCAATCAGCCCCAGCATTTT,CASSYSTVNQPQHF
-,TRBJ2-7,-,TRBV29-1,TGCAGCGTGAGAAGGACCGCATCCTACGAGCAGTACTTC,CSVRRTASYEQYF
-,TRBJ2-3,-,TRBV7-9,TGTGCCAGCCGCCCAGCGGGCGAAGATACGCAGTATTTT,CASRPAGEDTQYF
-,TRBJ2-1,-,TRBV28,TGTGCCAGCAGTTTAGCGGGCAGTCGATACAATGAGCAGTTCTTC,CASSLAGSRYNEQFF
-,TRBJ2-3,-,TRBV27,TGTGCCAGCAGTTTAGGCATCACAGATACGCAGTATTTT,CASSLGITDTQYF
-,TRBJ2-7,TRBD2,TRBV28,TGTGCCAGCACCTTAGCGGGCTCCTACGAGCAGTACTTC,CASTLAGSYEQYF
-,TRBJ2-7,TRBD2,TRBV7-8,TGTGCCAGCAGCGGATCGACAACTAGCGATAGCTCCTACGAGCAGTACTTC,CASSGSTTSDSSYEQYF
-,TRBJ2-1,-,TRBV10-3,TGTGCCATCAGTGAGTTCGGCGAGCAGTTCTTC,CAISEFGEQFF
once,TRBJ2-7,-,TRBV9,TGTGCCAGCAGCGTAGGGAGCCCCTACGAGCAGTACTTC,CASSVGSPYEQYF
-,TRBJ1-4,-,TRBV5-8,TGTGCCAGCAGCTTGGCTTCGCAGGGTTTTGAGAAACTGTTTTTT,CASSLASQGFEKLFF